Below, 18 T cell receptor beta chains from the same sample are listed, as sequenced in a study of T cells after somatic rescue of genetic block. Assay: immunoSEQ multiplex PCR; the TCRdb copy retains only in-frame clones and omits some. This sample yields some 74,000 clones, of which roughly 91% are seen a single time; 2.5% to 3% belongs to the top ten. Material for sequencing was peripheral blood mononuclear cells (PBMCs). The receptors originated from a man aged 30 to 45.

The rearrangement uses TRBV6-6 and TRBJ1-2, with D unclear. Germline V gives CDR1 MNHNY, CDR2 SVGAGI (reference sequence). The V end was cut by 2 bases, the J end by 2 bases, with 15 bases between. The CDR3 runs to 16 residues. CDR3 nucleotides: TGTGCCAGCAGTTACAAGGGCCCTACCTCCAACTATGGCTACACCTTC. Amino acids: CASSYKGPTSNYGYTF.

The V call is TRBV12-5, the J call TRBJ2-5; 8 bases line up with TRBD2. The junction had 11 bases not matched to a gene; V was cut back by 8 bases and J by 3 bases. The CDR3 runs 15 residues. CDR1 is LGHNT, CDR2 FRNRAP, per germline. The CDR3 sequence is CASSNRGLDKETQYF. The DNA for the CDR3 is TGTGCTAGTTCAAACCGGGGACTAGACAAAGAGACCCAGTACTTC.

The chain recombines TRBV6-5 with TRBJ1-1; D gene ambiguous. The length of the CDR3 is 16 residues. Germline V gene lookup returns CDR1 MNHEY and CDR2 SVGAGI. Trimming took off 0 bases at V and 1 base at J, with 12 bases between the two ends. DNA of the CDR3: TGTGCCAGCAGTTACTCGAGGACTGGGAGGAACACTGAAGCTTTCTTT. Translating it yields CASSYSRTGRNTEAFF.

V usage is TRBV5-1 and J usage is TRBJ2-3; 7 bases line up with TRBD1. V trimming: 6 bases; J trimming: 2 bases; junction bases outside the gene matches: 12. The CDR3 spans 16 residues. Germline CDR1 SGHRS, CDR2 YFSETQ. The chain's CDR3 is CASTIQGDSYTDTQYF. CDR3 bases: TGCGCCAGCACCATTCAGGGGGATTCATACACAGATACGCAGTATTTT.

This clone is a singleton in its sample. The genes are TRBV7-9 and TRBJ1-5, with D possibly TRBD1 on 5 matching bases. Germline CDR1 reads SEHNR; CDR2 reads FQNEAQ (reference sequence). V lost 2 bases and J lost 9, with 11 bases in between. The CDR3 covers 13 residues. In DNA form, the CDR3 reads TGTGCCAGCAGCTTACGCAGGGATCGGCCCCAGCATTTT. Residues: CASSLRRDRPQHF.

The chain is built from TRBV5-4 and TRBJ2-3; the match to TRBD1 covers 8 bases. Germline CDR1 SGHNT, CDR2 YYREEE (reference sequence). V trimming: 4 bases; J trimming: 6 bases; junction bases outside the gene matches: 25. The CDR3 is 20 residues long. The CDR3 loop is CASSPPISVSGGAIADTQYF. CDR3 bases: TGTGCCAGCAGCCCACCGATTAGCGTTTCAGGGGGCGCGATAGCTGATACGCAGTATTTT.

J is TRBJ1-6 and V is TRBV4-2; possible D gene TRBD1, 6 bases. Trimming stripped 4 bases from V and 5 bases from J, with 9 bases between. Germline V CDR1 and CDR2: LGHNA, YNFKEQ. The CDR3 has 14 amino acids. CDR3 in DNA: TGTGCCAGCAGCCGACAGGCCCATAATTCACCCCTCCACTTT. It encodes CASSRQAHNSPLHF.

This clone has just one count. V usage is TRBV5-1 and J usage is TRBJ1-1, with no clear D. Germline V lookup: CDR1 SGHRS, CDR2 YFSETQ. V lost 4 bases and J lost 1, with 11 bases in between. The CDR3 spans 14 residues. In DNA form, the CDR3 reads TGCGCCAGCAGCCTACGTCGGCAGAACACTGAAGCTTTCTTT. Translated, it gives CASSLRRQNTEAFF.

This chain connects TRBV7-9 to TRBJ2-1, with no clear D. The V end lost 8 bases, the J end lost 5 bases, and 13 bases lay between the germline ends. CDR1 and CDR2 (germline): SEHNR, FQNEAQ (reference sequence). This CDR3 is built from 13 residues. The chain's CDR3 is CASGTPPDNEQFF. In DNA form, the CDR3 reads TGTGCCAGCGGTACCCCTCCCGACAATGAGCAGTTCTTC.

The chain couples TRBV19 to TRBJ1-1; D call uncertain. The ends were cut back, 4 bases at V and 0 bases at J, with 18 bases in the middle. Germline-derived CDR1 and CDR2 are LNHDA and SQIVND (reference sequence). This CDR3 is built from 17 residues. The CDR3 spells CASSTTRWGNMNTEAFF. CDR3 DNA sequence: TGTGCCAGTAGTACCACCCGGTGGGGTAACATGAACACTGAAGCTTTCTTT.

The rearrangement links TRBV19 to TRBJ2-3, with 11 bases that match TRBD2. The CDR3 contains 15 residues. V trimming: 10 bases; J trimming: 5 bases; junction bases outside the gene matches: 11. Germline CDR1 and CDR2: LNHDA and SQIVND (reference sequence). The CDR3 is CATNSGRDSEDTQYF. The CDR3 nucleotides are TGTGCCACCAATAGCGGGAGGGACTCCGAAGATACGCAGTATTTT.

The V and J genes are TRBV9 and TRBJ1-3; D unresolved. The germline V and J ends were trimmed by 4 bases and 0 bases, with 14 bases remaining between them. This CDR3 spans 16 amino acids. CDR1 SGDLS and CDR2 YYNGEE come from the germline V gene. CDR3 in DNA: TGTGCCAGCAGCCTCCCCCGGGCAAGCTCTGGAAACACCATATATTTT. It yields the protein CASSLPRASSGNTIYF.

The V and J genes are TRBV5-5 and TRBJ2-5; TRBD1 agrees at 8 bases. Germline V gene sequence: CDR1 SGHKS, CDR2 YYEKEE (reference sequence). The CDR3 runs to 14 residues. Trimming cost V 5 bases and J 2 bases; bases outside gene matches: 5. The CDR3 loop reads CASSVDRAQETQYF. DNA for the CDR3: TGTGCCAGCAGTGTGGACAGGGCTCAAGAGACCCAGTACTTC.

The V gene is TRBV5-4, the J gene TRBJ2-3; either TRBD1 or TRBD2 may supply D (6 bases each). CDR1 and CDR2 (germline): SGHNT, YYREEE (reference sequence). CDR3 length: 16 residues. Deletions cut 6 bases from V and 10 bases from J, with 27 bases between. CDR3 nucleotides: TGTGCCAGCACCCCTGTCGGCGGGACATCCTCGCTTGCGCAGTATTTT. Its translation is CASTPVGGTSSLAQYF.

This chain connects TRBV10-2 to TRBJ1-4; a weak D match, TRBD1 (5 bases). CDR3 length: 12 amino acids. Trimming shortened V by 0 bases and J by 10 bases, and 6 bases separated the two germline ends. The germline V gene has CDR1 WSHSY and CDR2 SAAADI. The CDR3 here is CASSESQGKLFF. The CDR3 nucleotides are TGCGCCAGCAGTGAGTCTCAGGGAAAACTGTTTTTT.

The chain carries TRBV4-1 and TRBJ1-3; tentative D call: TRBD1 (5 bases). The V end was cut by 4 bases, the J end by 0 bases, with 13 bases between. Per germline, CDR1 MGHRA and CDR2 YSYEKL. This CDR3 region has 16 residues. The CDR3 DNA is TGCGCCAGCAGCCGGATGACAGCGGGCTCTGGAAACACCATATATTTT. This sequence encodes CASSRMTAGSGNTIYF.

This sequence joins TRBV5-5 and TRBJ2-7, with TRBD2 identical over 9 bases. This CDR3 comprises 14 residues. Germline CDR1 SGHKS, CDR2 YYEKEE (reference sequence). V shed 4 bases and J 2 bases; nucleotides not matched to a gene: 4. CDR3 in DNA: TGTGCCAGCAGCCCAGTAGCGGGAGCCTACGAGCAGTACTTC. Translated: CASSPVAGAYEQYF.

The chain uses TRBV18 and TRBJ2-1, with TRBD2 as a possible D gene (6 bases). The CDR3 covers 13 residues. V lost 7 bases, J lost 6 bases, and 13 bases lay in between. Per germline, CDR1 KGHSH and CDR2 LQKENI. Here the CDR3 DNA reads TGTGCCAGCTTTTTCACTAGCAGCAATGAGCAGTTCTTC. Translated, it gives CASFFTSSNEQFF.